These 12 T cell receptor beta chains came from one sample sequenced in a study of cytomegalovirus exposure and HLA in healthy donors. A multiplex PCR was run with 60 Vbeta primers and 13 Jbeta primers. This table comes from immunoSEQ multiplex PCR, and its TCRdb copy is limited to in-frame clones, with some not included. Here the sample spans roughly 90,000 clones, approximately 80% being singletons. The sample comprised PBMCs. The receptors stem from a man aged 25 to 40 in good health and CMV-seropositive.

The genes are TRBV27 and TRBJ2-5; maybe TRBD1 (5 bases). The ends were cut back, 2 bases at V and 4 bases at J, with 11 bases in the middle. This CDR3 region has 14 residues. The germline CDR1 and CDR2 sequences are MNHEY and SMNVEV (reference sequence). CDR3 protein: CASSLDRIGETQYF. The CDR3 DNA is TGTGCCAGCAGTTTAGACAGAATTGGAGAGACCCAGTACTTC.

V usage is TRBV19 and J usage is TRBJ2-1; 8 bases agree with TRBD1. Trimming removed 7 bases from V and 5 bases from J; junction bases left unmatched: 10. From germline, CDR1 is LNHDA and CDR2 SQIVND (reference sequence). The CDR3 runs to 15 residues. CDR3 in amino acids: CASKPGQGVNNEQFF. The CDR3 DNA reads TGTGCCAGTAAGCCCGGACAGGGTGTCAACAATGAGCAGTTCTTC.

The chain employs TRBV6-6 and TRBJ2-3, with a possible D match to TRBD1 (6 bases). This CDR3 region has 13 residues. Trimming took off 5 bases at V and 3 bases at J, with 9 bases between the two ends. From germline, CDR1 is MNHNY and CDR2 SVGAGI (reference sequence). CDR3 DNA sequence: TGTGCCAGCAGTATCACAGGGACAGATACGCAGTATTTT. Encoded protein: CASSITGTDTQYF.

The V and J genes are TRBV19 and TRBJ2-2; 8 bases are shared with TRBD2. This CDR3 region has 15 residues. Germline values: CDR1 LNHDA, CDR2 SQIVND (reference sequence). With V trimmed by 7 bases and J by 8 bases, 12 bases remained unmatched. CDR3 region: CASIRTGGIAGELFF. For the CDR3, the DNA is TGTGCCAGTATTAGGACGGGAGGGATAGCGGGGGAGCTGTTTTTT. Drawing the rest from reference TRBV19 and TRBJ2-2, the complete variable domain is DGGITQSPKYLFRKEGQNVTLSCEQNLNHDAMYWYRQDPGQGLRLIYYSQIVNDFQKGDIAEGYSVSREKKESFPLTVTSAQKNPTAFYLCASIRTGGIAGELFFGEGSRLTVL.

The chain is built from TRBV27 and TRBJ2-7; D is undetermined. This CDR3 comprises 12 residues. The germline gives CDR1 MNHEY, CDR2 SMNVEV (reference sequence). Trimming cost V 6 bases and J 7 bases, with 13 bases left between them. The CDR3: CASSPGYLEQYF. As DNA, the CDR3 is TGTGCCAGCAGCCCCGGGTATCTGGAGCAGTACTTC.

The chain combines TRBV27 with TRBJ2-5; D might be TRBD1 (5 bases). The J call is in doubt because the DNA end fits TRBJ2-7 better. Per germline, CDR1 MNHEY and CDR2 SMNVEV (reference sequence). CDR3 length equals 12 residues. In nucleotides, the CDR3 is TGTGCCAGCAGTTTAGCAGGGATCGAGCAGTACTTC. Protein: CASSLAGIEQYF.

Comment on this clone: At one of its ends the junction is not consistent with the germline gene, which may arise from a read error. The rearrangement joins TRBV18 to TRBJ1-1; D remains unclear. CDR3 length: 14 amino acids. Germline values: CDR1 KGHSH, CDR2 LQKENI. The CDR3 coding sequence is TGTGCCAGCTCCCCACAGAGGATGAACACTGAAGCTTTCTTT. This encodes CASSPQRMNTEAFF.

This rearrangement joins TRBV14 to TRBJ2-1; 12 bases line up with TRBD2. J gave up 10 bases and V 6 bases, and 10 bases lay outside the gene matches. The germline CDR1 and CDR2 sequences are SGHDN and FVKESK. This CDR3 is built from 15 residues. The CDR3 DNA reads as TGTGCCAGCAGACGGACTAGCGGGAATGATCGCGAGCAGTTCTTC. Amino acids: CASRRTSGNDREQFF.

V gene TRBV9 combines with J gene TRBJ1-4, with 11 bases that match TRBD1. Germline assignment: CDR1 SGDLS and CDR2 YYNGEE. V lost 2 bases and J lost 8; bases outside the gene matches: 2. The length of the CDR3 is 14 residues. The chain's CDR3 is CASSVGDRGEKLFF. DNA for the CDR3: TGTGCCAGCAGCGTTGGGGACAGGGGGGAAAAACTGTTTTTT.

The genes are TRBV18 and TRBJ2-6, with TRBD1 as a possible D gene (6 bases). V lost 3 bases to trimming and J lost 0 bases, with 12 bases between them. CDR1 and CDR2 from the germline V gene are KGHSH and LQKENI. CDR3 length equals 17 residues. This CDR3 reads CASSPLGASSGANVLTF. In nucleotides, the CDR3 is TGTGCCAGCTCACCTCTGGGGGCAAGCTCTGGGGCCAACGTCCTGACTTTC. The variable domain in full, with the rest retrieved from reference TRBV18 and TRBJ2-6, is NAGVMQNPRHLVRRRGQEARLRCSPMKGHSHVYWYRQLPEEGLKFMVYLQKENIIDESGMPKERFSAEFPKEGPSILRIQQVVRGDSAAYFCASSPLGASSGANVLTFGAGSRLTVL.

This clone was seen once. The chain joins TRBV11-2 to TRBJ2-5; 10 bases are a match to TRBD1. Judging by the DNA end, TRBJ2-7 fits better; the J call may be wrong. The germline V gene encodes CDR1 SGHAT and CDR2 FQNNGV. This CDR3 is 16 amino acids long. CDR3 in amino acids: CASSLEPGQGPYEQYF. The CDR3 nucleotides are TGTGCCAGCAGCTTAGAGCCGGGACAGGGGCCCTACGAGCAGTACTTC.

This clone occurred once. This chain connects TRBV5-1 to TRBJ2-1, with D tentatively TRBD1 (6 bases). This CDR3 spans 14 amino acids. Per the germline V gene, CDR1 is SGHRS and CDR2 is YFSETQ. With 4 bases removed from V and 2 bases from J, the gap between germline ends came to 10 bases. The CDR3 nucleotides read TGCGCCAGCAGCCAGGACAGCACCTACAATGAGCAGTTCTTC. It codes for CASSQDSTYNEQFF.